These 27 T cell receptor beta chains share one sample of origin, sequenced in a study of blood T cell repertoires in COVID-19 (dated by TCRdb to 2018 to 2021). Library creation used the immunoSEQ multiplex PCR assay. TCRdb took over this immuneACCESS table, retaining in-frame rearrangements with V and J assigned. Such tables are incomplete; in checked studies, under half of the missing clones stem from an unresolved V gene, and the remainder is unexplained. This sample gives 200,000 to 250,000 clones in total; more than 85% of them show up just once. The top ten hold 0.82% of the sample. The sequenced material came from peripheral blood. The receptors come from a man aged 60 to 75 with COVID-19, enrolled during active disease.

The genes are TRBV4-1 and TRBJ1-4; D gene ambiguous. From germline, CDR1 is MGHRA and CDR2 YSYEKL. This CDR3 is 17 amino acids long. Trimming cost V 3 bases and J 3 bases, with 17 bases left between them. This chain's CDR3 is CASSHSPHRSANEKLFF. The DNA of the CDR3 is TGCGCCAGCAGCCACTCGCCTCACAGATCAGCTAATGAAAAACTGTTTTTT.

The chain is built from TRBV7-9 and TRBJ2-4; D perhaps matches TRBD1 (5 bases). The V end lost 1 base, the J end lost 1 base, and 17 bases lay between the germline ends. Per the germline V gene, CDR1 is SEHNR and CDR2 is FQNEAQ (reference sequence). The length of the CDR3 is 18 residues. CDR3 sequence: CASSLVLAGNGAKNIQYF. The DNA for the CDR3 is TGTGCCAGCAGCTTAGTGCTCGCAGGGAATGGGGCCAAAAACATTCAGTACTTC.

This clone was recorded only once. The genes are TRBV4-1 and TRBJ1-5; TRBD1 is a possible D gene (5 bases). CDR1 and CDR2 (germline): MGHRA, YSYEKL. The CDR3 totals 16 residues. Trimming stripped 0 bases from V and 0 bases from J, with 9 bases between. CDR3 in DNA: TGCGCCAGCAGCCAAGAGGGGGGGAATAGCAATCAGCCCCAGCATTTT. The encoded protein is CASSQEGGNSNQPQHF.

J is TRBJ2-7 and V is TRBV28; 12 bases agree with TRBD1. Germline CDR1 and CDR2: MDHEN and SYDVKM. V trimming: 3 bases; J trimming: 0 bases; junction bases outside the gene matches: 18. This CDR3 contains 21 residues. CDR3: CASSFRSIGTGGSHSSYEQYF. The CDR3 DNA reads as TGTGCCAGCAGTTTCCGATCCATCGGGACAGGGGGCTCTCATAGCTCCTACGAGCAGTACTTC.

The J gene is TRBJ1-2, the V gene TRBV7-2; no firm D call. The germline CDR1 and CDR2 sequences are SGHTA and FQGNSA. There are 14 residues in the CDR3. The germline V and J ends were trimmed by 9 bases and 2 bases, with 16 bases remaining between them. The CDR3 loop reads CASSRERLNYGYTF. The CDR3, as DNA: TGTGCCAGTTCCCGAGAACGTCTGAACTATGGCTACACCTTC.

This clone was observed a single time. At one boundary the junction diverges from the germline segment, which might be a read error. The rearrangement links TRBV12-3 or TRBV12-4 to TRBJ2-1; no clear D. CDR3 length: 12 residues. Here the CDR3 reads CASSLGPADSIF. In DNA form, the CDR3 reads TGTGCCAGCAGTTTAGGGCCGGCTGACTCGATCTTC.

V is TRBV7-2 and J is TRBJ2-7; D is perhaps TRBD2 (7 bases). The V gene lost 8 bases and the J gene lost 3 bases, with 20 bases spanning the gap. The germline V gene has CDR1 SGHTA and CDR2 FQGNSA. The CDR3 contains 15 residues. The CDR3 region has the DNA TGTGCCAGCGGAAGGGGGGGCATAGATATCTACGAGCAGTACTTC. This codes for CASGRGGIDIYEQYF.

V is TRBV19 and J is TRBJ1-5, with 7 nucleotides matching TRBD1. This CDR3 has 13 residues. The germline V gene encodes CDR1 LNHDA and CDR2 SQIVND (reference sequence). Losses at the gene ends were 6 bases for V and 5 bases for J; bases not matched to a gene: 4. For the CDR3, the DNA is TGTGCCAGTAGACAACAGGGGTATCAGCCCCAGCATTTT. It codes for CASRQQGYQPQHF.

This chain joins TRBV3-1 (or the pseudogene TRBV3-2) and TRBJ1-1; D unclear. Looked up from germline, CDR1 is LGHDT and CDR2 is YNNKEL (reference sequence). Trimming pared 4 bases from V and 1 base from J, leaving 7 bases between. This CDR3 contains 13 residues. CDR3 sequence (DNA): TGTGCCAGCAGCCTGTTATCGAACACTGAAGCTTTCTTT. As protein: CASSLLSNTEAFF.

The V gene is TRBV29-1, the J gene TRBJ2-2, with TRBD2 matching 8 bases. The ends lost 4 bases at V and 6 bases at J; junction bases unmatched: 7. The germline gives CDR1 SQVTM, CDR2 ANQGSEA. The CDR3 has 14 amino acids. The CDR3 is CSVAGTRSPGELFF. The CDR3 DNA follows: TGCAGCGTTGCCGGGACTAGAAGTCCCGGGGAGCTGTTTTTT.

The chain links TRBV7-9 to TRBJ1-1; unclear D gene. The CDR3 has 13 residues. Trimming shortened V by 6 bases and J by 1 base, and 9 bases separated the two germline ends. Looked up from germline, CDR1 is SEHNR and CDR2 is FQNEAQ (reference sequence). In DNA form, the CDR3 reads TGTGCCAGCAGAGCGCGAAGGAACACTGAAGCTTTCTTT. Translated: CASRARRNTEAFF.

The rearrangement joins TRBV4-1 to TRBJ2-7; TRBD1 matches 9 bases. CDR3 length: 13 amino acids. After removal of 5 bases from V and 2 bases from J, the junction contained 1 base not matched to a gene. CDR1 and CDR2 from the germline V gene are MGHRA and YSYEKL. CDR3 DNA sequence: TGCGCCAGCAGCGGGACAGGGCCCTACGAGCAGTACTTC. This gives the protein CASSGTGPYEQYF.

The rearrangement uses TRBV11-3 and TRBJ2-1, with D possibly TRBD1 on 7 matching bases. Deletions cut 2 bases from V and 2 bases from J, with 19 bases between. Germline V gives CDR1 SGHNT, CDR2 YENEEA. The CDR3 is 18 residues long. The CDR3 protein is CASSLRASRGEPYNEQFF. The CDR3, as DNA: TGTGCCAGCAGCTTACGGGCTAGCAGGGGGGAACCCTACAATGAGCAGTTCTTC.

The rearrangement joins TRBV19 to TRBJ2-3; 7 nucleotides match TRBD1. The length of the CDR3 is 15 residues. The germline CDR1 and CDR2 sequences are LNHDA and SQIVND (reference sequence). V shed 2 bases and J 3 bases; nucleotides not matched to a gene: 5. The CDR3 reads CASSITDRATDTQYF. The CDR3 bases are TGTGCCAGTAGTATAACAGACAGGGCGACAGATACGCAGTATTTT.

This clone has only one observation. V gene TRBV2 combines with J gene TRBJ1-5; maybe TRBD1 (5 bases). Germline V gives CDR1 SNHLY, CDR2 FYNNEI. The CDR3 is made up of 14 amino acids. The V and J ends lost 6 bases and 6 bases respectively, with 15 bases between them. The CDR3 reads CASRPIRGGQPQHF. CDR3 nucleotides: TGTGCCAGCAGGCCGATTAGGGGTGGTCAGCCCCAGCATTTT.

This clone appeared a single time. The chain joins TRBV19 to TRBJ2-1; D is perhaps TRBD1 (5 bases). The CDR3 loop spans 16 amino acids. The V and J ends lost 7 bases and 8 bases respectively, with 24 bases between them. Germline CDR1 and CDR2: LNHDA and SQIVND (reference sequence). In nucleotides, the CDR3 is TGTGCCAGTACTACCTCAGGGTCCCCTGGGCGGTATGAGCAGTTCTTC. It encodes CASTTSGSPGRYEQFF.

This chain connects TRBV2 to TRBJ2-1, with TRBD2 matching 12 bases. Looked up from germline, CDR1 is SNHLY and CDR2 is FYNNEI. The CDR3 is 17 residues long. The V and J ends lost 6 bases and 4 bases, in that order; junction bases with no gene match: 10. CDR3 residues: CASRRLAGVGGYNEQFF. The CDR3, as DNA: TGTGCCAGCAGAAGACTAGCGGGAGTAGGGGGTTACAATGAGCAGTTCTTC.

The chain joins TRBV2 to TRBJ1-1; 8 nucleotides match TRBD1. Germline CDR1 and CDR2: SNHLY and FYNNEI. The CDR3 is 14 amino acids. After removal of 10 bases from V and 1 base from J, the junction contained 8 bases not matched to a gene. As DNA, the CDR3 is TGTGCCACCTTTGGACAGGGCCCGAACACTGAAGCTTTCTTT. Its translation is CATFGQGPNTEAFF.

This chain connects TRBV2 to TRBJ2-2; 7 bases are a match to TRBD1. Germline trimming cut 4 bases from V and 5 bases from J; bases unmatched to any gene: 10. The V gene's germline CDR1 is SNHLY and CDR2 FYNNEI. The CDR3 spans 16 residues. CDR3 nucleotides: TGTGCCAGCAGTGTGCTGACAGGGCTCATTACCGGGGAGCTGTTTTTT. Amino acid sequence: CASSVLTGLITGELFF.

The chain has TRBV4-1 and TRBJ1-6; no clear D gene. Trimming cost V 0 bases and J 5 bases, with 14 bases left between them. This CDR3 comprises 17 residues. CDR1 is MGHRA and CDR2 is YSYEKL in the germline V gene. The CDR3, as DNA: TGCGCCAGCAGCCAAGAAGGAGGCAGCCTGAATAATTCACCCCTCCACTTT. It yields the protein CASSQEGGSLNNSPLHF.

The chain recombines TRBV7-2 with TRBJ2-1, with 9 bases aligning to TRBD1. J lost 7 bases, V lost 4 bases, and 8 bases had no gene match. The CDR3 sequence is 15 residues long. From germline, CDR1 is SGHTA and CDR2 FQGNSA. The CDR3 nucleotides read TGTGCCAGCAGCTCGACGAGGACAGGGGCTAATGAGCAGTTCTTC. This sequence encodes CASSSTRTGANEQFF.

The genes are TRBV3-1 (or the pseudogene TRBV3-2) and TRBJ2-2; 8 bases align to TRBD1. The J segment lost 4 bases and the V segment lost 6 bases, leaving 7 bases of the junction unmatched. Germline loops: CDR1 LGHDT, CDR2 YNNKEL (reference sequence). The CDR3 contains 15 residues. The CDR3 region has the DNA TGTGCCAGCAGTCCTCAGGGGGCGGGCACCGGGGAGCTGTTTTTT. The encoded protein is CASSPQGAGTGELFF.

The chain carries TRBV28 and TRBJ1-6, with D hard to call. The CDR3 length is 15 residues. Trimming pared 7 bases from V and 0 bases from J, leaving 10 bases between. Germline values: CDR1 MDHEN, CDR2 SYDVKM. The DNA of the CDR3 is TGTGCCAGCATCGGTCCTAGCTCCTATAATTCACCCCTCCACTTT. Its translation: CASIGPSSYNSPLHF. Supplemented by reference TRBV28 and TRBJ1-6, the full variable domain reads DVKVTQSSRYLVKRTGEKVFLECVQDMDHENMFWYRQDPGLGLRLIYFSYDVKMKEKGDIPEGYSVSREKKERFSLILESASTNQTSMYLCASIGPSSYNSPLHFGNGTRLTVT.

The chain employs TRBV30 and TRBJ2-6, with D possibly matching TRBD1 (6 bases). This CDR3 has 14 residues. CDR1 and CDR2 (germline): GTSNPN, SVGIG (reference sequence). The V end was cut by 5 bases, the J end by 1 base, with 9 bases between. The CDR3 nucleotides read TGTGCCTGGTCTCAGGGGTCTGGGGCCAACGTCCTGACTTTC. Protein sequence: CAWSQGSGANVLTF.

The chain has TRBV7-9 and TRBJ2-1; 7 bases are shared with TRBD1. V lost 6 bases to trimming and J lost 3 bases; unmatched junction nucleotides: 5. There are 14 residues in the CDR3. Germline V gene sequence: CDR1 SEHNR, CDR2 FQNEAQ (reference sequence). The CDR3 DNA follows: TGTGCCAGCAGAAAGGGGACAGACTACAATGAGCAGTTCTTC. It yields the protein CASRKGTDYNEQFF.

The rearrangement uses TRBV2 and TRBJ1-3; possible D gene TRBD1, 6 bases. Trimming took off 7 bases at V and 0 bases at J, with 10 bases between the two ends. The germline V gene encodes CDR1 SNHLY and CDR2 FYNNEI. This CDR3 spans 14 amino acids. This CDR3 is CASKTGYSGNTIYF. CDR3 bases: TGTGCCAGCAAGACAGGTTACTCTGGAAACACCATATATTTT.

This clone came up a few times. The chain recombines TRBV27 with TRBJ1-5; TRBD1 matches 8 bases. Per the germline V gene, CDR1 is MNHEY and CDR2 is SMNVEV (reference sequence). V lost 6 bases, J lost 3 bases, and 13 bases stayed unmatched. The CDR3 is 17 residues long. The CDR3 reads CASSNARTGINNQPQHF. DNA for the CDR3: TGTGCCAGCAGCAACGCCCGGACAGGGATTAACAATCAGCCCCAGCATTTT.